Listed below are T cell receptor beta chains from one sample, sequenced in a study of early T cells in non-severe SARS-CoV-2 infection. TCRdb re-called the 5' RACE reads with MiXCR, one entry per CDR3 protein. The sample lists some 64,000 distinct CDR3 sequences; 10% to 12% were seen once. The sample was whole blood. These TCRs come from an adult who was a healthcare worker with PCR-confirmed SARS-CoV-2 infection or an uninfected control (not recorded which). Both conserved end residues are part of each CDR3. D genes are given only for firm matches. Size is omitted from some rows. Given values are once, few, many or a class for expanded clones.

D gene | J gene | clone size | CDR3 length | V gene | CDR3 protein | CDR3 DNA
- | TRBJ2-7 | many | 13 | TRBV21-1 | CASGPGLSYEQYF | TGTGCCAGCGGCCCGGGGCTTTCCTACGAGCAGTACTTC
TRBD1 | TRBJ1-2 | - | 13 | TRBV30 | CASLGGQHYGYTF | TGTGCCTCCTTGGGGGGACAGCACTATGGCTACACCTTC
TRBD1 | TRBJ2-7 | - | 15 | TRBV11-2 | CASSFAGGLSYEQYF | TGTGCCAGCAGCTTTGCAGGGGGATTATCCTACGAGCAGTACTTC
- | TRBJ1-2 | many | 15 | TRBV6-5 | CASSHDRDSNYGYTF | TGTGCCAGCAGTCACGACAGAGATTCTAACTATGGCTACACCTTC
- | TRBJ2-3 | - | 14 | TRBV7-9 | CASSSAGAPDTQYF | TGTGCCAGCAGTAGCGCGGGGGCCCCAGATACGCAGTATTTT
- | TRBJ2-5 | - | 12 | TRBV5-1 | CASSRDQETQYF | TGCGCCAGCAGCCGCGACCAAGAGACCCAGTACTTC
- | TRBJ2-3 | many | 15 | TRBV5-5 | CASSRDGERTDTQYF | TGTGCCAGCAGCCGGGACGGCGAGCGCACAGATACGCAGTATTTT
- | TRBJ2-5 | few | 12 | TRBV6-1 | CASKTGEETQYF | TGTGCCAGCAAGACGGGGGAAGAGACCCAGTACTTC
- | TRBJ2-2 | few | 13 | TRBV20-1 | CSASGLRAGELFF | TGCAGTGCTTCGGGTCTACGGGCCGGGGAGCTGTTTTTT
TRBD1 | TRBJ1-1 | many | 14 | TRBV25-1 | CASSPGQGSTEAFF | TGTGCCAGCAGTCCTGGACAGGGGAGCACTGAAGCTTTCTTT
TRBD1 | TRBJ1-5 | many | 15 | TRBV12-3/TRBV12-4 | CASTGTGHSNQPQHF | TGTGCCAGCACCGGGACAGGTCATAGCAATCAGCCCCAGCATTTT
- | TRBJ2-1 | many | 11 | TRBV7-9 | CASSRMNEQFF | TGTGCCAGCAGCCGTATGAATGAGCAGTTCTTC
TRBD2 | TRBJ2-1 | few | 15 | TRBV20-1 | CSASGLAGAYNEQFF | TGCAGTGCATCAGGACTAGCGGGGGCCTACAATGAGCAGTTCTTC
- | TRBJ2-7 | few | 15 | TRBV10-3 | CAISEPWDGAYEQYF | TGTGCCATCAGTGAGCCTTGGGACGGAGCCTACGAGCAGTACTTC
- | TRBJ2-3 | many | 15 | TRBV14 | CASSQEGQSTDTQYF | TGTGCCAGCAGCCAAGAAGGACAGAGCACAGATACGCAGTATTTT
- | TRBJ1-3 | many | 14 | TRBV7-2 | CASSPWVPGNTIYF | TGTGCCAGCAGCCCCTGGGTTCCTGGAAACACCATATATTTT
TRBD1 | TRBJ2-2 | few | 14 | TRBV6-6 | CASRRTGNTGELFF | TGTGCCAGCAGACGGACAGGGAACACCGGGGAGCTGTTTTTT
TRBD2 | TRBJ2-1 | - | 15 | TRBV10-3 | CAISWTSGGGDEQFF | TGTGCCATCAGTTGGACGAGCGGGGGTGGCGATGAGCAGTTCTTC
- | TRBJ2-2 | many | 14 | TRBV12-3/TRBV12-4 | CASSSNLGTGELFF | TGTGCCAGCAGCAGTAACTTGGGAACCGGGGAGCTGTTTTTT
- | TRBJ2-3 | many | 14 | TRBV10-3 | CAIRSTGRADTQYF | TGTGCCATCAGATCGACAGGTCGCGCAGATACGCAGTATTTT
- | TRBJ2-3 | many | 16 | TRBV7-9 | CASSQDRPHRGDTQYF | TGTGCCAGCAGCCAGGACAGGCCACACCGGGGGGATACGCAGTATTTT
TRBD2 | TRBJ2-2 | many | 18 | TRBV14 | CASSQDRGAGGYTGELFF | TGTGCCAGCAGCCAAGATCGGGGAGCGGGGGGATACACCGGGGAGCTGTTTTTT
- | TRBJ2-3 | - | 14 | TRBV27 | CASSFDITTDTQYF | TGTGCCAGCAGTTTTGACATAACTACAGATACGCAGTATTTT
TRBD1 | TRBJ1-4 | many | 16 | TRBV9 | CASSEVLDRAGEKLFF | TGTGCCAGCAGCGAGGTCCTGGACAGGGCGGGGGAAAAACTGTTTTTT
- | TRBJ2-6 | - | 14 | TRBV2 | CASSVDPGANVLTF | TGTGCCAGCAGTGTGGACCCTGGGGCCAACGTCCTGACTTTC
TRBD1 | TRBJ2-2 | few | 17 | TRBV19 | CASNSRRQGENTGELFF | TGTGCCAGTAACAGTCGTAGACAGGGCGAGAACACCGGGGAGCTGTTTTTT
- | TRBJ1-5 | - | 14 | TRBV15 | CATSKGYPNQPQHF | TGTGCCACCAGCAAAGGGTATCCCAATCAGCCCCAGCATTTT
- | TRBJ2-7 | many | 15 | TRBV10-3 | CAISDPNPIPYEQYF | TGTGCCATCAGTGACCCCAACCCCATCCCCTATGAGCAGTACTTC
- | TRBJ2-7 | - | 16 | TRBV5-1 | CASSLGAVSSWDEQYF | TGCGCCAGCAGCTTGGGGGCAGTATCATCTTGGGACGAGCAGTACTTC
TRBD2 | TRBJ2-3 | - | 16 | TRBV25-1 | CASSEVPSGTTDTQYF | TGTGCCAGCAGTGAAGTTCCTAGCGGTACCACAGATACGCAGTATTTT
TRBD1 | TRBJ1-1 | - | 14 | TRBV28 | CASRTGGANTEAFF | TGTGCCAGCAGGACAGGGGGCGCGAACACTGAAGCTTTCTTT
TRBD2 | TRBJ2-3 | - | 17 | TRBV9 | CASSGRGASGGTDTQYF | TGTGCCAGCAGCGGCCGAGGGGCTAGCGGGGGCACAGATACGCAGTATTTT
TRBD1 | TRBJ2-1 | many | 14 | TRBV6-5 | CASSYSGADRAKFF | TGTGCCAGCAGTTACTCGGGGGCGGACAGGGCAAAGTTCTTC
- | TRBJ2-2 | many | 15 | TRBV24-1 | CATPAVGLNTGELFF | TGTGCCACGCCGGCCGTAGGGCTGAACACCGGGGAGCTGTTTTTT
- | TRBJ1-2 | many | 14 | TRBV7-9 | CASSLAPTEDGYTF | TGTGCCAGCAGCTTAGCGCCAACAGAGGATGGCTACACCTTC
TRBD1 | TRBJ2-7 | - | 15 | TRBV20-1 | CSASPPGQGVYEQYF | TGCAGTGCTAGTCCCCCGGGACAGGGTGTCTACGAGCAGTACTTC
- | TRBJ2-7 | - | 16 | TRBV6-6 | CASSYQISQRPYEQYF | TGTGCCAGCAGTTACCAGATTTCCCAGAGACCCTACGAGCAGTACTTC
- | TRBJ1-2 | many | 13 | TRBV2 | CADTRDNNYGYTF | TGTGCCGACACCCGGGACAATAACTATGGCTACACCTTC
TRBD1 | TRBJ2-1 | few | 15 | TRBV5-1 | CASSVRDSPHNEQFF | TGCGCCAGCAGCGTCCGGGACAGTCCTCACAATGAGCAGTTCTTC
TRBD1 | TRBJ1-6 | many | 14 | TRBV6-2/TRBV6-3 | CASTNDRGNSPLHF | TGTGCCAGCACCAATGACAGGGGGAATTCACCCCTCCACTTT
- | TRBJ2-2 | - | 15 | TRBV10-3 | CAIGRESGNTGELFF | TGTGCCATCGGCCGAGAGTCCGGGAACACCGGGGAGCTGTTTTTT
- | TRBJ2-2 | many | 14 | TRBV7-2 | CASSLVPDTGELFF | TGTGCCAGCAGCTTAGTACCAGACACCGGGGAGCTGTTTTTT
- | TRBJ2-3 | once | 14 | TRBV6-4 | CASSDSTAGQSKYF | TGTGCCAGCAGTGACTCGACGGCGGGGCAGTCAAAGTATTTT
- | TRBJ1-2 | many | 14 | TRBV29-1 | CSAEDSRAFYGYTF | TGCAGCGCTGAAGACAGCCGGGCCTTCTATGGCTACACCTTC
TRBD1 | TRBJ1-2 | - | 16 | TRBV6-6 | CASRGGQGASNYGYTF | TGTGCCAGCAGGGGAGGACAGGGGGCGTCTAACTATGGCTACACCTTC
- | TRBJ2-6 | - | 14 | TRBV5-5 | CASSLIQGANVLTF | TGTGCCAGCAGCTTGATACAGGGTGCCAACGTCCTGACTTTC
- | TRBJ1-1 | many | 17 | TRBV7-6 | CASTKSPAVGENTEAFF | TGTGCCAGCACCAAATCCCCCGCCGTAGGCGAGAACACTGAAGCTTTCTTT
TRBD1 | TRBJ2-7 | - | 19 | TRBV27 | CASSSSPKRQGQGRHEQYF | TGTGCCAGCAGTTCCAGTCCCAAACGCCAAGGACAGGGTAGGCACGAGCAGTACTTC
- | TRBJ2-5 | many | 12 | TRBV20-1 | CSALTPYETQYF | TGCAGTGCACTAACCCCCTACGAGACCCAGTACTTC
TRBD2 | TRBJ2-1 | many | 16 | TRBV4-3 | CASSQVTSGVPNEQFF | TGCGCCAGCAGCCAAGTAACTAGCGGGGTACCCAATGAGCAGTTCTTC
- | TRBJ1-4 | many | 13 | TRBV20-1 | CSATGTGNEKLFF | TGCAGTGCTACCGGGACGGGGAATGAAAAACTGTTTTTT
- | TRBJ1-2 | many | 10 | TRBV21-1 | CAIVVYGYTF | TGTGCCATCGTCGTCTATGGCTACACCTTC
- | TRBJ2-3 | few | 12 | TRBV12-3/TRBV12-4 | CASRRTTDTQYF | TGTGCCAGCAGGCGGACCACAGATACGCAGTATTTT
TRBD2 | TRBJ2-1 | - | 19 | TRBV6-2/TRBV6-3 | CASSYPTRGTSSNYNEQFF | TGTGCCAGCAGTTACCCGACGAGGGGGACTAGCAGTAACTACAATGAGCAGTTCTTC
- | TRBJ2-7 | many | 15 | TRBV27 | CASSSRIGGRGEQYF | TGTGCCAGCAGTTCCCGGATCGGGGGTAGAGGCGAGCAGTACTTC
- | TRBJ2-3 | - | 16 | TRBV14 | CASSQTGGQLTDTQYF | TGTGCCAGCAGCCAAACGGGGGGACAACTCACAGATACGCAGTATTTT
- | TRBJ1-1 | many | 13 | TRBV10-2 | CASSPGTFTEAFF | TGCGCCAGCAGTCCCGGGACGTTCACTGAAGCTTTCTTT
- | TRBJ1-3 | many | 14 | TRBV14 | CASSRPTGGNTIYF | TGTGCCAGCAGCCGGCCAACCGGGGGAAACACCATATATTTT